The TCR beta chain under discussion was sequenced for a study of breast tumors, draining lymph nodes, adjacent tissues. This clonotype was picked up many times. The CDR3 sequence is 15 residues long. Losses at the gene ends were 6 bases for V and 0 bases for J; bases not matched to a gene: 5. Germline values: CDR1 SQVTM, CDR2 ANQGSEA. Breast cancer patients provided tissue from their axillary draining lymph nodes. TCRdb re-derived calls from the multiplex PCR reads in MiXCR, one entry per CDR3 protein. The table records about 130,000 distinct CDR3 sequences, about a fifth of them present only once. This receptor was obtained from a female donor with breast cancer. Some clones in this sample may be carry-over from other donors' samples. The V gene is TRBV29-1, the J gene TRBJ2-1, with 10 bases aligning to TRBD2. Sequenced: axillary lymph node tissue. CDR3 nucleotide sequence: TGCAGCGTCCCTCCTAGCGGGAGCTCCTACAATGAGCAGTTCTTC. Translated, it gives CSVPPSGSSYNEQFF.